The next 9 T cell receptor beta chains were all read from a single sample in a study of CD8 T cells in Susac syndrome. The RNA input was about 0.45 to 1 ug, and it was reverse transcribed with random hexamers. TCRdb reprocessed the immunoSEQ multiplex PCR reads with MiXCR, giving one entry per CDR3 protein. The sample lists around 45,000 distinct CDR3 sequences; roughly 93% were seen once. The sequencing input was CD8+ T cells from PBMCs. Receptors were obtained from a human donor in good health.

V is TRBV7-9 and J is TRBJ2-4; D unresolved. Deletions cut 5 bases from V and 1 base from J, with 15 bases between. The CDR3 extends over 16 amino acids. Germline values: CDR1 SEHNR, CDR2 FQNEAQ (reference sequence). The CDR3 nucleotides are TGTGCCAGCAGCCAAGGATTTATTAACGCCAAAAACATTCAGTACTTC. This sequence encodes CASSQGFINAKNIQYF.

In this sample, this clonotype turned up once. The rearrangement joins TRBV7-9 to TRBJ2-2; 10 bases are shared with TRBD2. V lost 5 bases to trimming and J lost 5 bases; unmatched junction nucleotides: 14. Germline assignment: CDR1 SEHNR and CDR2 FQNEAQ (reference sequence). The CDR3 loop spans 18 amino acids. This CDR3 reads CASSPRKAGGPKTGELFF. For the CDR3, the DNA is TGTGCCAGCAGCCCCCGTAAAGCGGGAGGGCCAAAAACCGGGGAGCTGTTTTTT.

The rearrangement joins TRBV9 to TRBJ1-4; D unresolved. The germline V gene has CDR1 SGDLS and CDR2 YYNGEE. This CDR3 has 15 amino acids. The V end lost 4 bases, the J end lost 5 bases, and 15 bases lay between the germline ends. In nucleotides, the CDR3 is TGTGCCAGCAGCCCTGTGGGGATTCTAAATGAAAAACTGTTTTTT. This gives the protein CASSPVGILNEKLFF. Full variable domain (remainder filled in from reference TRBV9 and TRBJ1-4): DSGVTQTPKHLITATGQRVTLRCSPRSGDLSVYWYQQSLDQGLQFLIQYYNGEERAKGNILERFSAQQFPDLHSELNLSSLELGDSALYFCASSPVGILNEKLFFGSGTQLSVL.

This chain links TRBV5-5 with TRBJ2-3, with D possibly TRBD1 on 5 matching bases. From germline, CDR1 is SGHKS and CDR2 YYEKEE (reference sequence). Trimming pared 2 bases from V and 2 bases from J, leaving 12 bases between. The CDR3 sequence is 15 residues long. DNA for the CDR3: TGTGCCAGCAGCTTCGTCCAGGGCCTCACAGATACGCAGTATTTT. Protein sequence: CASSFVQGLTDTQYF.

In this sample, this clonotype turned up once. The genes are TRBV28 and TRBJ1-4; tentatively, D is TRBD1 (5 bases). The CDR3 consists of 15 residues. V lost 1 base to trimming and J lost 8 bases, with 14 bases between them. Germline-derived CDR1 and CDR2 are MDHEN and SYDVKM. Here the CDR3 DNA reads TGTGCCAGCAGTTTATTACGGGGCGCGGGAGAAAAACTGTTTTTT. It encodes CASSLLRGAGEKLFF.

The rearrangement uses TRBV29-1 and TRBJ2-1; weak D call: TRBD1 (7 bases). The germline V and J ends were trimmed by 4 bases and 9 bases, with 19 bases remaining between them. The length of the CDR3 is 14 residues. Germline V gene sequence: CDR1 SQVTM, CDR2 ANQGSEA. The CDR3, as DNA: TGCAGCGTTGTGGGCGGTGAGCAGGGGGGTGAGCAGTTCTTC. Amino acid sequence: CSVVGGEQGGEQFF.

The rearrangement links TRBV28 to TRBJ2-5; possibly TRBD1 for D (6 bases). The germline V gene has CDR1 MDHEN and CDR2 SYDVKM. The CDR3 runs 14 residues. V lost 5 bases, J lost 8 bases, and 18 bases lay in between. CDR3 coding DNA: TGTGCCAGCAGTCCCACCGGGACAACCGAAACCCAGTACTTC. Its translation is CASSPTGTTETQYF.

The chain's CDR3 is CASSRTGRETQYF. For the CDR3, the DNA is TGTGCCAGTAGTAGGACAGGGCGGGAGACCCAGTACTTC. The chain carries TRBV19 and TRBJ2-5; 8 bases fit TRBD1. This CDR3 comprises 13 residues. Germline values: CDR1 LNHDA, CDR2 SQIVND (reference sequence). The V and J ends lost 4 bases and 5 bases, in that order; junction bases with no gene match: 3.

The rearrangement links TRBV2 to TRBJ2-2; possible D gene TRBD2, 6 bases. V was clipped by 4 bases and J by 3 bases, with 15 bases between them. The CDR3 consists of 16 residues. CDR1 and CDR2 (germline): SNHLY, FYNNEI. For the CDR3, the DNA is TGTGCCAGCAGTGGTTTAGGGAGGCCCCACACCGGGGAGCTGTTTTTT. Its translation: CASSGLGRPHTGELFF.